These 21 T cell receptor beta chains share one sample of origin, sequenced in a study of beta chain features in type 1 diabetes. General observations from the study: Shorter TCRB CDR3s, moderately but significantly so, marked every one of the four CD4+ subsets in Type 1 diabetes patients.

Every bit of the isolated RNA underwent reverse transcription, so sequencing read expressed TCRB transcripts. TCRdb's copy holds only in-frame clones and misses some; the assay was immunoSEQ multiplex PCR. The repertoire has a few hundred thousand clones, 16% of them found once; the top ten carry roughly 0.08%. These receptors lack a known antigen. Sequencing used naive CD4+ T cells from blood. Source of these receptors: a man under 40 with type 1 diabetes.

This clone occurred a few times. The genes are TRBV4-1 and TRBJ2-1, with 8 positions matching TRBD2. The CDR3 contains 17 residues. In germline, CDR1 is MGHRA, CDR2 YSYEKL. Losses at the gene ends were 0 bases for V and 4 bases for J; bases not matched to a gene: 8. This CDR3 is CASSQEGGSGSYNEQFF. CDR3 coding DNA: TGCGCCAGCAGCCAAGAAGGAGGAAGCGGGAGTTACAATGAGCAGTTCTTC.

J is TRBJ2-1 and V is TRBV14; the match to TRBD2 covers 9 bases. Germline CDR1 reads SGHDN; CDR2 reads FVKESK. The CDR3 is 17 residues long. Trimming removed 3 bases from V and 4 bases from J; junction bases left unmatched: 10. CDR3 region: CASSHTKMGLAYNEQFF. The CDR3 DNA sequence: TGTGCCAGCAGCCACACGAAGATGGGACTAGCTTACAATGAGCAGTTCTTC. The full variable domain, completed using reference TRBV14 and TRBJ2-1, is EAGVTQFPSHSVIEKGQTVTLRCDPISGHDNLYWYRRVMGKEIKFLLHFVKESKQDESGMPNNRFLAERTGGTYSTLKVQPAELEDSGVYFCASSHTKMGLAYNEQFFGPGTRLTVL.

This clone has more than one count but fewer than ten. This chain connects TRBV29-1 to TRBJ1-2; 7 nucleotides align to TRBD1. Germline V gene data show CDR1 as SQVTM and CDR2 as ANQGSEA. The CDR3 runs to 12 residues. Trimming at V came to 7 bases and at J to 4 bases, leaving 6 bases not matched to a gene. The CDR3: CSGGQDGYGYTF. CDR3 sequence (DNA): TGCAGCGGCGGACAGGACGGCTATGGCTACACCTTC.

This clone has more than one count but fewer than ten. The rearrangement uses TRBV14 and TRBJ1-1; D unclear. The CDR3 is made up of 15 amino acids. V dropped 0 bases and J dropped 1 base, with 9 bases sitting between them. In germline, CDR1 is SGHDN, CDR2 FVKESK. The CDR3 loop reads CASSQDKGWNTEAFF. The CDR3 nucleotides read TGTGCCAGCAGCCAAGATAAGGGTTGGAACACTGAAGCTTTCTTT.

In this sample, this clone turned up a few times. The chain joins TRBV29-1 to TRBJ1-1, with 10 nucleotides matching TRBD1. This CDR3 comprises 13 residues. The germline V gene encodes CDR1 SQVTM and CDR2 ANQGSEA. The V segment lost 3 bases and the J segment 11 bases; nucleotides outside the gene matches: 9. CDR3 sequence (DNA): TGCAGCGTTGATTCCGGGACAGGGGCGCTTGCTTTCTTT. The encoded protein is CSVDSGTGALAFF.

The chain couples TRBV27 to TRBJ2-6; D not certain. With 4 bases removed from V and 0 bases from J, the gap between germline ends came to 16 bases. The germline V gene encodes CDR1 MNHEY and CDR2 SMNVEV (reference sequence). The CDR3 runs to 18 residues. CDR3 sequence (DNA): TGTGCCAGCAGTTCCTTCCCCCAGGCTCACTCTGGGGCCAACGTCCTGACTTTC. Residues: CASSSFPQAHSGANVLTF.

This clone appeared a few times. J is TRBJ2-4 and V is TRBV19; D remains unclear. Germline V gene data show CDR1 as LNHDA and CDR2 as SQIVND (reference sequence). V was pared by 5 bases and J by 13 bases, with 15 bases between. The CDR3 sequence is 12 residues long. The CDR3 DNA follows: TGTGCCAGTAGTTCCCGGACCCCCTACCAGTACTTC. This gives the protein CASSSRTPYQYF.

V gene TRBV6-1 combines with J gene TRBJ2-3; 9 bases match TRBD1. CDR3 length: 15 amino acids. J lost 4 bases, V lost 6 bases, and 8 bases had no gene match. Germline CDR1 reads MNHNS; CDR2 reads SASEGT. DNA of the CDR3: TGTGCCAGCAGGCGGACAGGGGCATTGGCAGATACGCAGTATTTT. It translates to CASRRTGALADTQYF.

CDR3 sequence (DNA): TGTGCCAGCAGCTTAGCTGAGCAGAACACTGAAGCTTTCTTT. Its translation: CASSLAEQNTEAFF. V is TRBV7-2 and J is TRBJ1-1; D gene unclear. Germline V gene sequence: CDR1 SGHTA, CDR2 FQGNSA. This CDR3 is 14 amino acids long. Trimming pared 0 bases from V and 1 base from J, leaving 6 bases between.

CDR3 nucleotides: TGTGCCAGCAGTGATCCAGGAGACACAGATACGCAGTATTTT. This codes for CASSDPGDTDTQYF. The rearrangement uses TRBV25-1 and TRBJ2-3; D is undetermined. V was clipped by 3 bases and J by 2 bases, with 9 bases between them. The CDR3 loop spans 14 amino acids. Germline assignment: CDR1 MGHDK and CDR2 SYGVNS.

This clone has just a few counts. The V gene is TRBV18, the J gene TRBJ2-3, with TRBD2 matching 13 bases. J lost 1 base, V lost 1 base, and 11 bases had no gene match. The CDR3 totals 20 residues. Germline-derived CDR1 and CDR2 are KGHSH and LQKENI. CDR3 sequence: CASSPRTGLAGVVGTDTQYF. Written as DNA, the CDR3 is TGTGCCAGCTCACCACGGACTGGACTAGCGGGAGTGGTGGGCACAGATACGCAGTATTTT.

J is TRBJ2-5 and V is TRBV30; tentative D call: TRBD1 (5 bases). CDR3 length equals 12 residues. The V and J ends lost 5 bases and 5 bases respectively, with 12 bases between them. The V gene's germline CDR1 is GTSNPN and CDR2 SVGIG (reference sequence). Written as DNA, the CDR3 is TGTGCCTGGGCGCAGGGCAGGGAGACCCAGTACTTC. Amino acids: CAWAQGRETQYF.

The chain recombines TRBV2 with TRBJ2-1, with 10 bases that match TRBD1. With V trimmed by 6 bases and J by 7 bases, 9 bases remained unmatched. This CDR3 has 15 amino acids. Germline lookup yields CDR1 SNHLY and CDR2 FYNNEI. The CDR3 protein is CASSGQGGTENEQFF. For the CDR3, the DNA is TGTGCCAGCAGCGGACAGGGGGGAACTGAAAATGAGCAGTTCTTC.

The J gene is TRBJ1-1, the V gene TRBV30, with unresolved D. V dropped 5 bases and J dropped 0 bases, with 4 bases sitting between them. The germline gives CDR1 GTSNPN, CDR2 SVGIG (reference sequence). The CDR3 runs to 11 residues. The CDR3 sequence is CAWGMNTEAFF. The CDR3 DNA follows: TGTGCCTGGGGAATGAACACTGAAGCTTTCTTT.

This clone has only a few counts. The V call is TRBV5-4, the J call TRBJ2-3; D ambiguous. The CDR3 runs to 13 residues. V gave up 3 bases and J gave up 4 bases, with 9 bases separating them. Germline V gene lookup returns CDR1 SGHNT and CDR2 YYREEE (reference sequence). The DNA for the CDR3 is TGTGCCAGCAGCTCTCTAGGCGCAGATACGCAGTATTTT. Translated, it gives CASSSLGADTQYF. Full variable domain (outside the CDR3, taken from reference TRBV5-4 and TRBJ2-3): ETGVTQSPTHLIKTRGQQVTLRCSSQSGHNTVSWYQQALGQGPQFIFQYYREEENGRGNFPPRFSGLQFPNYSSELNVNALELDDSALYLCASSSLGADTQYFGPGTRLTVL.

The J gene is TRBJ2-7, the V gene TRBV28; possible D gene TRBD1, 5 bases. V was clipped by 3 bases and J by 5 bases, with 14 bases between them. Germline assignment: CDR1 MDHEN and CDR2 SYDVKM. The CDR3 contains 14 residues. The CDR3: CASSLGGRVNEQYF. DNA for the CDR3: TGTGCCAGCAGTTTGGGCGGCAGGGTTAACGAGCAGTACTTC.

The chain links TRBV29-1 to TRBJ2-3; 14 nucleotides align to TRBD2. Germline CDR1 SQVTM, CDR2 ANQGSEA. This CDR3 has 16 residues. The ends lost 4 bases at V and 2 bases at J; junction bases unmatched: 5. The CDR3 nucleotides are TGCAGCGTTGCCGGGACTAGCGGGGGACCCACAGATACGCAGTATTTT. Translation: CSVAGTSGGPTDTQYF.

The gene calls are TRBV9 and TRBJ2-7; 8 bases map to TRBD2. V was clipped by 0 bases and J by 1 base; unmatched bases: 3. This CDR3 has 15 amino acids. Per germline, CDR1 SGDLS and CDR2 YYNGEE. The CDR3 here is CASSVEASGSYEQYF. The CDR3 DNA reads TGTGCCAGCAGCGTAGAGGCTAGCGGGTCCTACGAGCAGTACTTC.

The chain has TRBV25-1 and TRBJ2-6; D is undetermined. The CDR3 extends over 15 amino acids. V lost 1 base to trimming and J lost 2 bases, with 6 bases between them. Looked up from germline, CDR1 is MGHDK and CDR2 is SYGVNS. The CDR3 DNA sequence: TGTGCCAGCAGTGAATGGGATGCTGGGGCCAACGTCCTGACTTTC. It translates to CASSEWDAGANVLTF.

The V and J genes are TRBV11-2 and TRBJ2-5; a possible D gene is TRBD1 (5 bases). In germline, CDR1 is SGHAT, CDR2 FQNNGV. Trimming shortened V by 4 bases and J by 4 bases, and 7 bases separated the two germline ends. The CDR3 consists of 12 residues. CDR3 residues: CASSSRGETQYF. In nucleotides, the CDR3 is TGTGCCAGCAGCTCAAGGGGAGAGACCCAGTACTTC.

Of note for this clone: The same CDR3 also results from other DNA sequences found in this sample. The rearrangement uses TRBV29-1 and TRBJ2-1; TRBD2 matches at 10 bases. Germline assignment: CDR1 SQVTM and CDR2 ANQGSEA. V was clipped by 4 bases and J by 4 bases; unmatched bases: 1. This CDR3 has 13 residues. The CDR3 DNA follows: TGCAGCGTTGGGACTAGCGGATACAATGAGCAGTTCTTC. This sequence encodes CSVGTSGYNEQFF.